The text below deals with one T cell receptor (beta chain). This specimen belongs to a study of molecular identifiers for immune sequencing clone quantification. With 0 bases removed from V and 2 bases from J, the gap between germline ends came to 4 bases. The V gene's germline CDR1 is LNHNV and CDR2 YYDKDF (reference sequence). The length of the CDR3 is 13 residues. Methods described previously, with TCR primers listed, were used for bulk TCR libraries. Via MiXCR, TCRdb re-called the PCR reads, giving one row per CDR3 protein. This repertoire shows some 580,000 distinct CDR3 sequences, 25% found once; its top ten account for 0.75% to 0.8%.

The clonotype was recovered from a human donor in good health. Some libraries in this study had Jurkat cell RNA spiked in. The source material was naive CD8+ T cells from blood, with Jurkat cell RNA spiked in. The subset here: FACS-sorted CD8+CD4-CCR7+CD45RA+ naive T cells. The chain combines TRBV15 with TRBJ2-5; no clear D. DNA for the CDR3: TGTGCCACCAGCAGAGAACATCAAGAGACCCAGTACTTC. Translating it yields CATSREHQETQYF.